What follows describes a single T cell receptor beta chain. No antigen is known for it. The data derive from a study of cytomegalovirus exposure and HLA in healthy donors. Broader study findings: The authors later found TCR association rates varying by HLA locus, with DRB1 most and HLA-C fewest. Some V segments could not be told apart, so they were left out, TRBV6-2 and TRBV6-3 among them.

J was trimmed by 6 bases and V by 2 bases; bases with no gene match: 4. The CDR3 spans 15 residues. Per germline, CDR1 SGHAT and CDR2 FQNNGV. Primers: 60 Vbeta forward and 13 Jbeta reverse. The table came from immunoSEQ multiplex PCR; TCRdb's copy has only in-frame clones and leaves some out. The sample has some 150,000 clones; approximately 8.9% are singletons. The chain couples TRBV11-2 to TRBJ2-1; 10 bases are shared with TRBD2. Sequences were obtained from PBMCs. This receptor was obtained from a woman aged 40 to 50 in good health and CMV-seropositive. In DNA, the CDR3 is TGTGCCAGCAGCTTACTTAGCGGGGGGACCAATGAGCAGTTCTTC. Translated, it gives CASSLLSGGTNEQFF.